The 21 T cell receptor beta chains given below trace back to one sample, sequenced in a study of human T cells and chemical hapten exposure. TCRdb used MiXCR to reprocess the RACE reads, holding one entry per CDR3 protein. The sample holds 130,000 or so distinct CDR3 sequences; roughly 9.5% are singletons and the top ten take 1.5% to 2%. The time point was: healthy volunteer bleed at 2 weeks. Total RNA came from unfractionated whole blood. Material for sequencing was whole blood. These receptors originate from a male donor in good health. Some clones in this sample may be carry-over from other donors' samples.

This clonotype has more than one count but fewer than ten. The rearrangement uses TRBV7-9 and TRBJ2-3, with 8 nucleotides matching TRBD2. This CDR3 comprises 13 residues. From germline, CDR1 is SEHNR and CDR2 FQNEAQ (reference sequence). Trimming removed 5 bases from V and 7 bases from J; junction bases left unmatched: 5. The CDR3 here is CASSPGTSYTQYF. In DNA, the CDR3 is TGTGCCAGCAGCCCCGGGACTAGTTATACGCAGTATTTT.

This clonotype showed up just a few times. This sequence joins TRBV5-1 and TRBJ1-1; the match to TRBD1 covers 9 bases. CDR1 is SGHRS and CDR2 is YFSETQ in the germline V gene. J lost 7 bases, V lost 5 bases, and 9 bases had no gene match. The length of the CDR3 is 14 residues. The CDR3 nucleotides read TGCGCCAGCAGTTCAAACAGGGGGCTGGGTGAAGCTTTCTTT. The encoded protein is CASSSNRGLGEAFF. Variable domain in full (rest from reference TRBV5-1 and TRBJ1-1): KAGVTQTPRYLIKTRGQQVTLSCSPISGHRSVSWYQQTPGQGLQFLFEYFSETQRNKGNFPGRFSGRQFSNSRSEMNVSTLELGDSALYLCASSSNRGLGEAFFGQGTRLTVV.

In this sample, this clonotype turned up a few times. The rearrangement uses TRBV7-2 and TRBJ2-1, with a possible D match to TRBD2 (5 bases). Per germline, CDR1 SGHTA and CDR2 FQGNSA. V shed 4 bases and J shed 12 bases, with 13 bases lying between them. This CDR3 has 12 amino acids. CDR3 nucleotides: TGTGCCAGCAGCTCTCGACTACTGATGCAGTTCTTC. Protein: CASSSRLLMQFF.

Worth noting for this clonotype: A much larger clone differs from this one at a single base, so this may be a read error. The chain employs TRBV27 and TRBJ2-2; possibly TRBD1 for D (5 bases). The CDR3 runs to 13 residues. CDR1 MNHEY and CDR2 SMNVEV come from the germline V gene (reference sequence). CDR3 DNA: TGTGCCGGCAGTTTTCGAAGGGGTTGGGAGCTGTTTTTT. This codes for CAGSFRRGWELFF.

This clonotype was recorded at least ten times. DNA of the CDR3: TGTGCCAGCAGTTTTTCCGGGACTAGCGGGAGGGCCCCCTACGAGCAGTACTTC. Translation: CASSFSGTSGRAPYEQYF. This chain connects TRBV6-5 to TRBJ2-7; 16 positions agree with TRBD2. The CDR3 contains 18 residues. V dropped 4 bases and J dropped 2; count of bases not matched to a gene: 8. From germline, CDR1 is MNHEY and CDR2 SVGAGI.

This chain uses TRBV5-1 with TRBJ2-2; D is uncertain. This CDR3 has 14 amino acids. CDR1 is SGHRS, CDR2 YFSETQ, per germline. Between the trimmed V and J ends, which lost 0 bases and 3 bases, there was a span of 6 bases. In DNA form, the CDR3 reads TGCGCCAGCAGCTTGGCCGGTCACACCGGGGAGCTGTTTTTT. This gives the protein CASSLAGHTGELFF.

The rearrangement links TRBV20-1 to TRBJ1-5, with 10 bases identical to TRBD1. Trimming at V came to 5 bases and at J to 0 bases, leaving 4 bases not matched to a gene. The CDR3 length is 15 residues. Germline lookup yields CDR1 DFQATT and CDR2 SNEGSKA (reference sequence). The CDR3 DNA follows: TGCAGTGCTGAGAGGGACAGGGGTAGCAATCAGCCCCAGCATTTT. Amino acids: CSAERDRGSNQPQHF.

This clonotype has a count of ten or more. The chain joins TRBV7-8 to TRBJ2-3; 11 bases agree with TRBD2. The CDR3 runs 15 residues. The V and J ends lost 6 bases and 4 bases, in that order; junction bases with no gene match: 6. CDR1 and CDR2 from the germline V gene are SGHVS and FQNEAQ. The CDR3 nucleotides read TGTGCCAGCAGGGTTAGCGGGGGGGCGGCAGATACGCAGTATTTT. Residues: CASRVSGGAADTQYF.

The chain recombines TRBV6-5 with TRBJ2-7; maybe TRBD2 (6 bases). The CDR3 totals 15 residues. V lost 4 bases and J lost 4, with 17 bases in between. Germline values: CDR1 MNHEY, CDR2 SVGAGI. CDR3 sequence: CASSSPSGSRYEQYF. CDR3 bases: TGTGCCAGCAGTTCCCCCTCCGGGAGTAGGTACGAGCAGTACTTC.

J is TRBJ2-3 and V is TRBV7-9; the D gene could be TRBD1 or TRBD2 (5 bases each). This CDR3 region has 13 residues. The germline V and J ends were trimmed by 6 bases and 1 base, with 8 bases remaining between them. From germline, CDR1 is SEHNR and CDR2 FQNEAQ (reference sequence). The CDR3 bases are TGTGCCAGCAGAGAGGGACGCACAGATACGCAGTATTTT. It is translated as CASREGRTDTQYF.

The rearrangement links TRBV11-2 to TRBJ2-5, with TRBD1 matching 9 bases. The CDR3 covers 15 residues. With 5 bases clipped from V and 4 bases from J, the junction kept 8 bases outside the gene matches. Germline V gene sequence: CDR1 SGHAT, CDR2 FQNNGV. This chain's CDR3 is CASSLGTGRRETQYF. The CDR3 coding sequence is TGTGCCAGCAGCCTGGGGACAGGGCGGCGAGAGACCCAGTACTTC.

This chain links TRBV6-5 with TRBJ1-2, with TRBD1 identical over 12 bases. This CDR3 has 15 residues. Germline values: CDR1 MNHEY, CDR2 SVGAGI. The trim removed 5 bases at V and 4 bases at J, leaving 5 bases unmatched. CDR3 coding DNA: TGTGCCAGCAGTAAGGGACAGGGGGCGGGCTATGGCTACACCTTC. It is translated as CASSKGQGAGYGYTF.

In regard to this clonotype: A much larger clone differs by one base, so this may be a read error. The chain carries TRBV7-8 and TRBJ2-7, with no clear D. V dropped 5 bases and J dropped 5 bases, with 19 bases sitting between them. The CDR3 loop spans 15 amino acids. CDR1 is SGHVS and CDR2 is FQNEAQ in the germline V gene. The DNA of the CDR3 is TGTGCCAGCAGCACCCTCCGAGGCCGCATGCACGAGCAGTACTTC. It encodes CASSTLRGRMHEQYF.

The sample holds a few counts of this clonotype. The chain couples TRBV25-1 to TRBJ2-3, with no clear D. The CDR3 loop spans 15 amino acids. Germline V CDR1 and CDR2: MGHDK, SYGVNS. V was trimmed by 0 bases and J by 1 base, leaving 8 bases between them. The CDR3 protein is CASSEYSRGTDTQYF. The DNA of the CDR3 is TGTGCCAGCAGTGAATATAGTAGAGGCACAGATACGCAGTATTTT.

This clonotype appeared a few times. The rearrangement links TRBV5-1 to TRBJ2-7; D might be TRBD1 (5 bases). Trimming cost V 0 bases and J 5 bases, with 12 bases left between them. The CDR3 spans 14 residues. Germline lookup yields CDR1 SGHRS and CDR2 YFSETQ. The DNA for the CDR3 is TGCGCCAGCAGCTTGGATCTAGGGGTGGACGAGCAGTACTTC. This gives the protein CASSLDLGVDEQYF.

The genes are TRBV27 and TRBJ2-3, with D perhaps matching TRBD1 (6 bases). V was clipped by 7 bases and J by 0 bases, with 14 bases between them. Germline assignment: CDR1 MNHEY and CDR2 SMNVEV (reference sequence). This CDR3 spans 15 amino acids. The CDR3 DNA follows: TGTGCCAGCAACCCCCTGGGACATAGCACAGATACGCAGTATTTT. It translates to CASNPLGHSTDTQYF.

The sample holds a few counts of this clonotype. This chain joins TRBV5-5 and TRBJ1-1; maybe TRBD1 (6 bases). Germline CDR1 is SGHKS and CDR2 is YYEKEE (reference sequence). The ends were cut back, 0 bases at V and 3 bases at J, with 27 bases in the middle. The length of the CDR3 is 20 residues. CDR3 residues: CASSLDSILGWGAEDTEAFF. CDR3 coding DNA: TGTGCCAGCAGCTTGGATTCGATACTGGGCTGGGGGGCGGAGGACACTGAAGCTTTCTTT.

The rearrangement joins TRBV3-1 to TRBJ2-2; no clear D. V was pared by 0 bases and J by 7 bases, with 15 bases between. The CDR3 consists of 16 residues. The V gene's germline CDR1 is LGHDT and CDR2 YNNKEL (reference sequence). CDR3 amino acids: CASSQEPKPLGGELFF. The CDR3 coding sequence is TGTGCCAGCAGCCAAGAGCCCAAGCCGTTGGGCGGGGAGCTGTTTTTT.

The rearrangement links TRBV20-1 to TRBJ2-5, with 12 bases lining up with TRBD1. The germline V gene has CDR1 DFQATT and CDR2 SNEGSKA (reference sequence). Germline trimming cut 2 bases from V and 5 bases from J; bases unmatched to any gene: 3. This CDR3 is 14 amino acids long. The CDR3 DNA is TGCAGTGCTAGACGGGACAGGGGGCTTGAGACCCAGTACTTC. Translation gives CSARRDRGLETQYF.

This clonotype has a count of ten or more. The rearrangement joins TRBV15 to TRBJ2-7; D is ambiguous. Trimming took 0 bases from V and 6 from J, leaving 12 bases between them. CDR1 is LNHNV and CDR2 is YYDKDF in the germline V gene (reference sequence). This CDR3 is 14 amino acids long. The CDR3 protein is CATSRDRRASEQYF. The CDR3 DNA is TGTGCCACCAGCAGAGACAGGAGAGCCAGCGAGCAGTACTTC. Variable domain in full (rest from reference TRBV15 and TRBJ2-7): DAMVIQNPRYQVTQFGKPVTLSCSQTLNHNVMYWYQQKSSQAPKLLFHYYDKDFNNEADTPDNFQSRRPNTSFCFLDIRSPGLGDTAMYLCATSRDRRASEQYFGPGTRLTVT.

The rearrangement joins TRBV13 to TRBJ2-7; unclear D gene. Deletions cut 1 base from V and 1 base from J, with 8 bases between. Germline V CDR1 and CDR2: PRHDT, FYEKMQ (reference sequence). The CDR3 has 14 amino acids. DNA for the CDR3: TGTGCCAGCAGCTTAGATAGGCTGTCCTACGAGCAGTACTTC. Protein product: CASSLDRLSYEQYF.